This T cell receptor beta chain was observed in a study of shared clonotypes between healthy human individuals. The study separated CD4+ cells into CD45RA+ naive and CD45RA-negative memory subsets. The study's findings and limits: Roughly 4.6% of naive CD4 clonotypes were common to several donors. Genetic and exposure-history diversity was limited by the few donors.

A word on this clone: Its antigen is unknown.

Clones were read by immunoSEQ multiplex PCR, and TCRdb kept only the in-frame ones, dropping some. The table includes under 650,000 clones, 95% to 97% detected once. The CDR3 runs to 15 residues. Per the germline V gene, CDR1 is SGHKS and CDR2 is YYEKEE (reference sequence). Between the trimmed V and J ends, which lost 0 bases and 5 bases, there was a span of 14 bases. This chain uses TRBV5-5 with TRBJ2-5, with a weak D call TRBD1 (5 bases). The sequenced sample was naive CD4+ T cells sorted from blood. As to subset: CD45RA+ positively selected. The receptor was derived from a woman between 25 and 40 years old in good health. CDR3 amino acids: CASSLGTLERETQYF. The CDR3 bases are TGTGCCAGCAGCTTGGGGACATTAGAACGGGAGACCCAGTACTTC.